These 4 T cell receptor beta chains were all obtained from the same sample, sequenced in a study of T cell responses to AZD1222 COVID-19 vaccine. The data were produced by immunoSEQ multiplex PCR, yet TCRdb's version contains in-frame clones alone and is incomplete. The sample contains 45,000 to 60,000 clones, about 85% of which appear only once. Sequences were derived from peripheral blood, sampled on day 0 of AZD1222 vaccination. Receptors originate from an adult in good health.

This clone was seen a single time. The chain carries TRBV21-1 and TRBJ2-7; the D segment call TRBD1 is taken from the table without a DNA check. TRBV21-1 is noted as a pseudogene. The CDR3 is 16 amino acids. CDR3 bases: TGTGCCAGCAGCAAAGCGTCCCACCAGGCACCCTACGAGCAGTACTTC. Translation gives CASSKASHQAPYEQYF.

This clone showed up just a few times. The rearrangement links TRBV6-5 to TRBJ2-7; 7 positions match TRBD2. This CDR3 comprises 15 residues. Germline V gene data show CDR1 as MNHEY and CDR2 as SVGAGI. Trimming removed 0 bases from V and 2 bases from J; junction bases left unmatched: 4. CDR3 sequence reads: CASSYSMAGAYEQYF. The CDR3 nucleotides read TGTGCCAGCAGTTACTCTATGGCGGGGGCCTACGAGCAGTACTTC.

The chain couples TRBV28 to TRBJ2-2; a possible D gene is TRBD1 (5 bases). The CDR3 is made up of 15 amino acids. V was shortened by 1 base and J by 0 bases, with 6 bases between the two germline ends. Per germline, CDR1 MDHEN and CDR2 SYDVKM. CDR3 loop: CASSLSRANTGELFF. For the CDR3, the DNA is TGTGCCAGCAGTTTATCCAGGGCGAACACCGGGGAGCTGTTTTTT.

This rearrangement joins TRBV7-2 to TRBJ2-1, with D possibly matching TRBD1 (5 bases). This CDR3 spans 13 amino acids. In germline, CDR1 is SGHTA, CDR2 FQGNSA. The V and J ends lost 5 bases and 8 bases respectively, with 13 bases between them. The CDR3 DNA reads as TGTGCCAGCAGCCCCCCAGACAGCCATGAGCAGTTCTTC. Its protein product is CASSPPDSHEQFF.